A single sample is the source of the 22 T cell receptor beta chains below, sequenced in a study of CD8 T cells in ankylosing spondylitis. The study, taken as a whole, reports: Ankylosing spondylitis blood seemed to carry a telltale TCR beta motif made of eight highly homologous variants.

TCRdb reanalysed the 5' RACE reads using MiXCR and keeps one entry per CDR3 protein. The repertoire holds some 220,000 distinct CDR3 sequences, around 6.6% seen once, with approximately 15% in the top ten. No antigen is known for these receptors. Specimen: blood, either unsorted or a sorted T cell fraction (not recorded which). The origin of the receptors is a male donor with ankylosing spondylitis.

At least ten counts were recorded for this clonotype. The rearrangement uses TRBV3-1 and TRBJ2-1, with a tentative D call TRBD2 (5 bases). Looked up from germline, CDR1 is LGHDT and CDR2 is YNNKEL (reference sequence). Trimming stripped 4 bases from V and 10 bases from J, with 20 bases between. CDR3 size: 15 residues. The DNA of the CDR3 is TGTGCCAGCAGCCCACCGGGATACAAAAGGAGGGAGCAGTTCTTC. This encodes CASSPPGYKRREQFF.

This clonotype was counted ten times or more. This chain links TRBV27 with TRBJ2-7; 8 bases line up with TRBD1. After removal of 3 bases from V and 5 bases from J, the junction contained 6 bases not matched to a gene. The CDR3 sequence is 14 residues long. Germline-derived CDR1 and CDR2 are MNHEY and SMNVEV (reference sequence). This CDR3 reads CASSFLDRVDEQYF. The CDR3 nucleotides read TGTGCCAGCAGTTTTTTGGACAGGGTCGACGAGCAGTACTTC.

In its sample, this clonotype was seen many times. This rearrangement joins TRBV19 to TRBJ1-2, with D unclear. Germline assignment: CDR1 LNHDA and CDR2 SQIVND (reference sequence). V lost 2 bases and J 3 bases, leaving 10 bases between the germline ends. The CDR3 extends over 14 amino acids. CDR3 nucleotide sequence: TGTGCCAGTAGTATATGGGCTCTACACTATGGCTACACCTTC. Translating it yields CASSIWALHYGYTF.

The chain carries TRBV29-1 and TRBJ1-2; D is possibly TRBD1 (5 bases). The CDR3 loop spans 12 amino acids. Germline V gene sequence: CDR1 SQVTM, CDR2 ANQGSEA. V lost 3 bases, J lost 4 bases, and 9 bases lay in between. The DNA for the CDR3 is TGCAGCGTTGAGGGGGAGTTCTATGGCTACACCTTC. This codes for CSVEGEFYGYTF.

This clonotype was seen more than once but under ten times. The chain joins TRBV19 to TRBJ2-1, with 7 bases aligning to TRBD1. After removal of 1 base from V and 9 bases from J, the junction contained 6 bases not matched to a gene. Germline V gives CDR1 LNHDA, CDR2 SQIVND (reference sequence). CDR3 length: 14 residues. The DNA of the CDR3 is TGTGCCAGTAGTATAGTCCAGGGGGTGAGTGAGCAGTTCTTC. Protein: CASSIVQGVSEQFF.

This clonotype was counted many times. The chain recombines TRBV11-2 with TRBJ1-1, with D maybe TRBD1 (5 bases). The germline V gene encodes CDR1 SGHAT and CDR2 FQNNGV. The CDR3 spans 14 residues. Deletions cut 1 base from V and 5 bases from J, with 11 bases between. CDR3 nucleotide sequence: TGTGCCAGCAGCTTAGGGGGGAGAGGAACTGAAGCTTTCTTT. This encodes CASSLGGRGTEAFF. Full variable domain (remainder filled in from reference TRBV11-2 and TRBJ1-1): EAGVAQSPRYKIIEKRQSVAFWCNPISGHATLYWYQQILGQGPKLLIQFQNNGVVDDSQLPKDRFSAERLKGVDSTLKIQPAKLEDSAVYLCASSLGGRGTEAFFGQGTRLTVV.

The V gene is TRBV10-3, the J gene TRBJ2-7; no clear D. This CDR3 region has 12 residues. CDR1 ENHRY and CDR2 SYGVKD come from the germline V gene. Trimming stripped 9 bases from V and 3 bases from J, with 12 bases between. The CDR3 nucleotides read TGTGCCATTGGACCCAATAACTACGAGCAGTACTTC. It yields the protein CAIGPNNYEQYF.

This clonotype was detected many times. V gene TRBV4-1 combines with J gene TRBJ2-2, with D maybe TRBD1 (6 bases). The CDR3 extends over 14 amino acids. V lost 0 bases and J 6 bases, leaving 8 bases between the germline ends. Germline V CDR1 and CDR2: MGHRA, YSYEKL. CDR3 loop: CASSQDAGAGELFF. The CDR3 DNA follows: TGCGCCAGCAGCCAAGATGCAGGGGCCGGGGAGCTGTTTTTT.

In this sample, this clonotype turned up many times. The gene calls are TRBV11-2 and TRBJ2-1; D might be TRBD2 (5 bases). V was pared by 5 bases and J by 0 bases, with 14 bases between. This CDR3 contains 16 residues. Germline CDR1 is SGHAT and CDR2 is FQNNGV. The CDR3 loop is CASSRAGESSYNEQFF. The CDR3 region has the DNA TGTGCCAGCAGCCGAGCCGGGGAAAGCTCCTACAATGAGCAGTTCTTC. The complete variable domain, with remaining parts taken from reference TRBV11-2 and TRBJ2-1, reads EAGVAQSPRYKIIEKRQSVAFWCNPISGHATLYWYQQILGQGPKLLIQFQNNGVVDDSQLPKDRFSAERLKGVDSTLKIQPAKLEDSAVYLCASSRAGESSYNEQFFGPGTRLTVL.

This clonotype was counted many times. The chain joins TRBV6-2 or TRBV6-3 to TRBJ2-7; D tentatively fits TRBD1 or TRBD2 (5 bases each). The V end was cut by 6 bases, the J end by 2 bases, with 26 bases between. This CDR3 is built from 18 residues. Germline values: CDR1 MNHEY, CDR2 SVGEGT. The CDR3 DNA follows: TGTGCCAGCAGCCAACTATTCTCGGTCGGTCGGGACCCCTACGAGCAGTACTTC. Protein: CASSQLFSVGRDPYEQYF.

In the case of this clonotype: One base away lies a much larger clone, so this may be a sequencing read error. The chain's CDR3 is CVSSSLGGQETQYF. The CDR3 DNA is TGCGTCAGCAGCTCCCTGGGAGGTCAAGAGACCCAGTACTTC. This chain connects TRBV5-1 to TRBJ2-5, with a weak D call TRBD2 (6 bases). Germline CDR1 reads SGHRS; CDR2 reads YFSETQ. The CDR3 has 14 amino acids.

The V and J genes are TRBV19 and TRBJ2-3, with D uncertain. This CDR3 has 15 residues. V dropped 5 bases and J dropped 4 bases, with 16 bases sitting between them. Germline assignment: CDR1 LNHDA and CDR2 SQIVND (reference sequence). The CDR3, as DNA: TGTGCCAGTAGTTTGGACGCCCCACGGTCAGATACGCAGTATTTT. This gives the protein CASSLDAPRSDTQYF.

This clonotype occurred many times. The V gene is TRBV15, the J gene TRBJ2-1; 7 nucleotides align to TRBD1. This CDR3 has 18 residues. CDR1 LNHNV and CDR2 YYDKDF come from the germline V gene (reference sequence). V was clipped by 2 bases and J by 3 bases; unmatched bases: 13. CDR3 residues: CATSRPPGQQNLYNEQFF. DNA of the CDR3: TGTGCCACCAGCAGACCCCCGGGACAGCAAAACCTCTACAATGAGCAGTTCTTC.

This clonotype has at least ten counts. V and J are TRBV6-5 and TRBJ2-5; D may be TRBD2 (6 bases). The CDR3 runs 15 residues. CDR1 and CDR2 from the germline V gene are MNHEY and SVGAGI. Trimming took 4 bases from V and 3 from J, leaving 15 bases between them. The CDR3: CASSSMGEEEETQYF. The CDR3 DNA sequence: TGTGCCAGCAGTTCGATGGGGGAGGAGGAAGAGACCCAGTACTTC.

The genes are TRBV29-1 and TRBJ2-1, with TRBD1 matching over 7 bases. This CDR3 has 13 residues. After removal of 6 bases from V and 6 bases from J, the junction contained 8 bases not matched to a gene. Germline CDR1 and CDR2: SQVTM and ANQGSEA. CDR3 nucleotides: TGCAGCGTAGCCATCTACAGGGGCAATGAGCAGTTCTTC. Its translation: CSVAIYRGNEQFF.

This clonotype has at least ten counts. The V gene is TRBV6-1, the J gene TRBJ2-5; D may be TRBD2 (6 bases). The germline V gene encodes CDR1 MNHNS and CDR2 SASEGT. The V end lost 5 bases, the J end lost 2 bases, and 12 bases lay between the germline ends. The CDR3 totals 14 residues. CDR3 region: CASSPQEGQETQYF. As DNA, the CDR3 is TGTGCCAGCAGTCCCCAGGAGGGACAAGAGACCCAGTACTTC.

In this sample, this clonotype turned up many times. The V gene is TRBV6-1, the J gene TRBJ2-7; TRBD2 is a possible D gene (5 bases). Per the germline V gene, CDR1 is MNHNS and CDR2 is SASEGT. V shed 7 bases and J shed 5 bases, with 15 bases lying between them. The CDR3 spans 13 residues. CDR3 loop: CASTGVKGDEQYF. CDR3 sequence (DNA): TGTGCCAGCACTGGTGTAAAGGGAGACGAGCAGTACTTC.

There are many counts of this clonotype. The V gene is TRBV20-1, the J gene TRBJ2-5; D ambiguous. V was cut by 2 bases and J by 5 bases, with 15 bases left in between. The CDR3 has 14 amino acids. From germline, CDR1 is DFQATT and CDR2 SNEGSKA (reference sequence). Here the CDR3 DNA reads TGCAGTGCTAGATTGCCCACGGAATGGGAGACCCAGTACTTC. Translated, it gives CSARLPTEWETQYF.

The chain joins TRBV2 to TRBJ2-2, with D possibly TRBD1 on 6 matching bases. The CDR3 sequence is 12 residues long. Germline loops: CDR1 SNHLY, CDR2 FYNNEI. The CDR3 nucleotides read TGTACCTACAGGGAAAACACCGGGGAGCTGTTTTTT. Translation: CTYRENTGELFF.

This clonotype was observed a few times. The junction departs from the called germline gene at one end, perhaps through a read error. V is TRBV7-8 and J is TRBJ1-5; TRBD1 is a possible D gene (5 bases). Germline V gene lookup returns CDR1 SGHVS and CDR2 FQNEAQ. The CDR3 consists of 15 residues. CDR3 region: CASRLGVESNQPQHF. The CDR3 DNA follows: TGTGCCAGCAGATTAGGGGTGGAAAGCAATCAGCCCCAGCATTTT.

The chain has TRBV3-1 and TRBJ2-7, with TRBD1 as a possible D gene (5 bases). V lost 4 bases and J 6 bases, leaving 22 bases between the germline ends. The CDR3 covers 16 residues. Germline V gives CDR1 LGHDT, CDR2 YNNKEL (reference sequence). The CDR3 sequence: CASSPEKMAGIREQYF. The CDR3, as DNA: TGTGCCAGCAGCCCGGAGAAAATGGCAGGGATTCGCGAGCAGTACTTC.

The sample holds many counts of this clonotype. The gene calls are TRBV7-8 and TRBJ2-1, with a weak D call TRBD2 (7 bases). CDR1 is SGHVS, CDR2 FQNEAQ, per germline. This CDR3 comprises 16 residues. V shed 3 bases and J shed 8 bases, with 20 bases lying between them. CDR3 loop: CASSFQRGREQDEQFF. The CDR3 DNA sequence: TGTGCCAGCAGCTTCCAACGGGGGCGGGAGCAGGATGAGCAGTTCTTC.